This T cell receptor beta chain is from a study of CD8 T cells in Susac syndrome. As for the study in general: Blood was drawn from patients with Susac syndrome. At that point, they were therapy-naive, on corticosteroids, or on intravenous immunoglobulin alone.

The RNA, roughly 0.5 to 1 ug, was put through reverse transcription using random hexamers. TCRdb re-called the immunoSEQ multiplex PCR reads through MiXCR, storing one row per CDR3 protein. The table includes about 140,000 distinct CDR3 sequences, 95% detected once. Whole-study results and caveats: The greatest CD8+ clonal expansion in Susac occurred in TEMRA cells and in active patients.

On this clonotype itself: What it recognizes is unknown.

Per the germline V gene, CDR1 is SGHVT and CDR2 is SQSDAQ. Between the trimmed V and J ends, which lost 1 base and 4 bases, there was a span of 10 bases. The CDR3 is 14 residues long. Sequencing used CD8+ T cells from PBMCs. The gene calls are TRBV7-4 and TRBJ1-1; no reliable D call. The sequence came from a human donor with Susac syndrome. CDR3 DNA sequence: TGTGCCAGCAGCTTAGGGAGGCTGGGCACTGAAGCTTTCTTT. As protein: CASSLGRLGTEAFF.